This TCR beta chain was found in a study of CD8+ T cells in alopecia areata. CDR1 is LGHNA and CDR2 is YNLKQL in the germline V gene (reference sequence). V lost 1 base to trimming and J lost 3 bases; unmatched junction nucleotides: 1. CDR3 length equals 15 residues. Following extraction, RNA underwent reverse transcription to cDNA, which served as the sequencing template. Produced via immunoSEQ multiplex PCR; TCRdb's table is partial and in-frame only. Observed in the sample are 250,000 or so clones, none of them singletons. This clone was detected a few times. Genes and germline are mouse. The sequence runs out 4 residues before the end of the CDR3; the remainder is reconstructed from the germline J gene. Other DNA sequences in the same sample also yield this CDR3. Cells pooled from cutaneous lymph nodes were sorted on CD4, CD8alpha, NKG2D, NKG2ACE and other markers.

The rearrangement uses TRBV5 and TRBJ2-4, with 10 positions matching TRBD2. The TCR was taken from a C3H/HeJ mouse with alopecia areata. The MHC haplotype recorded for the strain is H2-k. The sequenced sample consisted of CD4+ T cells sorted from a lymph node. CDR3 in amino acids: CASSQGTGGQNTLYF. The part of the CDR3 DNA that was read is TGTGCCAGCAGCCAAGGGACTGGGGGACAAAAC.